Listed below are T cell receptor beta chains from one sample, sequenced in a study of circulating CD8 cells and anti-PD-1 response in melanoma. MiXCR, run by TCRdb on the reads, gives a single entry per CDR3 protein. The sample lists hundreds of distinct CDR3 sequences, 5.5% to 8% occurring once. The specimen was CD8+ T cells from PBMCs, collected at baseline or after one month of anti-PD-1 therapy (not recorded which). These receptors originate from a human donor with melanoma. Each CDR3 is given with its conserved first and last residue. A D gene is named only where the DNA matches it firmly. A clone size is listed for some rows: how often the clone was seen (once, few, many), or a class if it is expanded.

V gene	D gene	J gene	clone size	CDR3 protein	CDR3 DNA
TRBV6-1	-	TRBJ2-2	large	CASSDSDTGELFF	TGTGCCAGCAGTGATTCGGACACCGGGGAGCTGTTTTTT
TRBV6-4	TRBD2	TRBJ2-3	few	CASSDRTSGGADTQYF	TGTGCCAGCAGTGATCGGACTAGCGGGGGGGCAGATACGCAGTATTTT
TRBV28	TRBD1	TRBJ1-2	medium-sized	CASSLVQQGNYGYTF	TGTGCCAGCAGTTTAGTTCAACAGGGGAACTATGGCTACACCTTC
TRBV24-1	TRBD1	TRBJ2-1	medium-sized	CATSDFRQGDPNEQFF	TGTGCCACCAGTGATTTTAGGCAGGGGGATCCCAATGAGCAGTTCTTC
TRBV7-8	TRBD1	TRBJ2-7	medium-sized	CASSLAGQGGYYEQYF	TGTGCCAGCAGCTTAGCCGGACAGGGGGGTTACTACGAGCAGTACTTC
TRBV12-3/TRBV12-4	TRBD1	TRBJ2-7	large	CASSYIHGTGRYEQYF	TGTGCCAGCAGCTACATCCATGGGACAGGTCGCTACGAGCAGTACTTC
TRBV14	-	TRBJ2-1	large	CASSQVALASYNEQFF	TGTGCCAGCAGCCAAGTGGCTCTAGCGTCCTACAATGAGCAGTTCTTC
TRBV28	TRBD1	TRBJ2-2	medium-sized	CASSITGQETGELFF	TGTGCCAGCAGTATTACGGGACAGGAGACCGGGGAGCTGTTTTTT
TRBV20-1	TRBD1	TRBJ2-7	medium-sized	CSVPPGTEASEQYF	TGCAGTGTCCCCCCGGGGACAGAGGCCTCCGAGCAGTACTTC
TRBV24-1	-	TRBJ2-2	large	CATSAHHDTGELFF	TGTGCCACCAGTGCGCACCACGACACCGGGGAGCTGTTTTTT
TRBV19	TRBD2	TRBJ2-3	large	CATTGLAATDTQYF	TGTGCCACCACGGGACTAGCGGCCACAGATACGCAGTATTTT
TRBV4-2	-	TRBJ2-7	-	CASSQSPGSADTQYF	TGTGCCAGCAGCCAAAGTCCCGGTTCCGCCGATACGCAGTACTTC
TRBV20-1	TRBD2	TRBJ2-3	-	CSARDGSTSGGITDTQYF	TGCAGTGCTAGAGATGGGTCTACTAGCGGGGGGATAACAGATACGCAGTATTTT
TRBV25-1	-	TRBJ2-3	medium-sized	CASASASTDTQYF	TGTGCCAGCGCGAGCGCTAGCACAGATACGCAGTATTTT
TRBV28	-	TRBJ2-7	large	CASTLVADPLPVHEQYF	TGTGCCAGCACTCTTGTCGCGGATCCGCTCCCGGTCCACGAGCAGTACTTC
TRBV2	-	TRBJ1-4	large	CASSEEAGEVNEKLFF	TGTGCCAGCAGTGAAGAGGCCGGGGAAGTTAATGAAAAACTGTTTTTT
TRBV24-1	TRBD1	TRBJ2-2	large	CATSDGDRESGDLFF	TGTGCCACCAGTGATGGGGACAGGGAGTCCGGGGACCTGTTTTTT
TRBV19	TRBD1	TRBJ2-1	few	CASSIPETGYNEQFF	TGTGCCAGTAGTATTCCCGAGACAGGGTACAATGAGCAGTTCTTC
TRBV19	-	TRBJ2-1	large	CASSIASNEQFF	TGTGCCAGTAGTATAGCTAGCAATGAGCAGTTCTTC
TRBV12-3/TRBV12-4	TRBD1	TRBJ2-7	medium-sized	CASSGQASSYEQYF	TGTGCCAGCAGCGGACAGGCAAGCTCCTACGAGCAGTACTTC
TRBV19	TRBD1	TRBJ2-7	large	CATQRTGGIYEQYF	TGTGCCACTCAACGGACAGGGGGGATCTACGAGCAGTACTTC
TRBV6-5	TRBD2	TRBJ2-3	few	CASSYPAGTSGTDTQYF	TGTGCCAGCAGTTACCCAGCCGGGACTAGCGGAACAGATACGCAGTATTTT
TRBV29-1	TRBD1	TRBJ2-1	-	CSVDRQGADYSYNEQLF	TGCAGCGTTGACCGACAGGGGGCCGACTACTCCTACAATGAGCAGCTCTTC
TRBV28	-	TRBJ1-1	large	CATQLYGEAFF	TGTGCCACCCAGCTGTACGGGGAAGCTTTCTTT
TRBV24-1	TRBD2	TRBJ2-1	medium-sized	CATSDTLAGGSLYNEQFF	TGTGCCACCAGTGACACCCTAGCGGGGGGCTCCCTATACAATGAGCAGTTCTTC
TRBV3-1	-	TRBJ2-1	medium-sized	CASSQQGHNEQFF	TGTGCCAGCAGCCAACAGGGTCACAATGAGCAGTTCTTC
TRBV15	TRBD2	TRBJ2-7	large	CATSRDRLGGGTYEQYF	TGTGCCACCAGCAGAGATAGACTGGGCGGGGGAACCTACGAGCAGTACTTC
TRBV19	-	TRBJ2-7	large	CASSGRSGDEQYF	TGTGCCAGTAGTGGACGGTCTGGGGACGAGCAGTACTTC
TRBV7-3	TRBD2	TRBJ2-3	large	CASSLTLAGYDTQYF	TGTGCCAGCAGCTTAACTCTAGCGGGGTATGATACGCAGTATTTT
TRBV6-2/TRBV6-3	-	TRBJ2-5	medium-sized	CASGPGEQETQYF	TGTGCCAGCGGTCCGGGCGAACAAGAGACCCAGTACTTC
TRBV23-1	-	TRBJ2-5	medium-sized	CASSQSRDGQETQYF	TGCGCCAGCAGTCAATCCAGGGACGGTCAAGAGACCCAGTACTTC
TRBV11-2	-	TRBJ2-7	large	CASSSAQRGSSYEQYF	TGTGCCAGCAGCTCCGCCCAACGGGGTAGCTCCTACGAGCAGTACTTC
TRBV5-1	TRBD2	TRBJ2-7	medium-sized	CASSLGGLAYEQYF	TGCGCCAGCAGCCTGGGGGGACTAGCCTACGAGCAGTACTTC
TRBV19	TRBD1	TRBJ2-1	few	CASSMQGGHSGNEQFF	TGTGCCAGTAGTATGCAAGGGGGCCACTCCGGTAATGAGCAGTTCTTC
TRBV10-3	TRBD1	TRBJ2-5	medium-sized	CAISEGNLGTGKRETQYF	TGTGCCATCAGTGAAGGAAACCTTGGGACAGGGAAGAGGGAGACCCAGTACTTC
TRBV25-1	TRBD1	TRBJ2-1	large	CASSARRDRASYNEQFF	TGTGCCAGCAGTGCACGCCGGGACAGGGCTTCCTACAATGAGCAGTTCTTC
TRBV24-1	TRBD2	TRBJ2-3	large	CATSDPSGGLTDTQYF	TGTGCCACCAGTGATCCCAGCGGGGGGCTCACAGATACGCAGTATTTT
TRBV28	TRBD2	TRBJ2-3	large	CASSFLAGTDTQYF	TGTGCCAGCAGTTTCCTAGCGGGCACAGATACGCAGTATTTT
TRBV15	-	TRBJ2-7	-	CATSREGTSYEQYF	TGTGCCACCAGCAGAGAGGGCACTTCCTACGAGCAGTACTTC
TRBV6-4	TRBD2	TRBJ2-3	medium-sized	CASSPAAGGGDTQYF	TGTGCCAGCTCACCCGCAGCGGGGGGAGGCGATACGCAGTATTTT
TRBV20-1	TRBD2	TRBJ2-7	-	CSAASPSGGRSSYEQYF	TGCAGTGCTGCCAGTCCTAGCGGGGGCCGGAGCTCCTACGAGCAGTACTTC
TRBV20-1	-	TRBJ2-7	large	CSARNTGLSYEQYF	TGCAGTGCTAGAAACACAGGGCTGTCCTACGAGCAGTACTTC
TRBV15	-	TRBJ1-1	medium-sized	CATSRARGNEAFF	TGTGCCACCAGCAGAGCCAGGGGCAATGAAGCTTTCTTT
TRBV19	-	TRBJ1-1	medium-sized	CASSMGSERAEAFF	TGTGCCAGTAGTATGGGGTCCGAGAGGGCTGAAGCTTTCTTT
TRBV19	TRBD1	TRBJ2-7	large	CASQPTGGIYEQYF	TGTGCCAGTCAACCGACAGGGGGCATCTACGAGCAGTACTTC
TRBV19	TRBD1	TRBJ2-2	large	CASSIVRGLPGELFF	TGTGCCAGTAGTATAGTCAGGGGGCTGCCCGGGGAGCTGTTTTTT
TRBV7-9	TRBD1	TRBJ2-7	large	CASSSTMDRGYEQYF	TGTGCCAGCAGCTCCACGATGGACAGGGGGTACGAGCAGTACTTC
TRBV27	TRBD1	TRBJ1-2	medium-sized	CATQGGAGIGYTF	TGTGCCACCCAAGGGGGCGCAGGAATTGGCTACACCTTC